The 28 T cell receptor beta chains below come from one sample, sequenced in a study of blood T cell repertoires in COVID-19. Method: immunoSEQ multiplex PCR; TCRdb's copy keeps in-frame clones and lacks some. The table lists 300,000 to 350,000 clones, about 90% of them singletons. The sequenced sample consisted of PBMCs or T cells enriched from blood (not recorded which). The receptors originated from a woman under 30 with acute COVID-19.

This clone was seen ten or more times. The genes are TRBV4-1 and TRBJ2-1; 11 bases fit TRBD2. CDR3 length equals 15 residues. The ends lost 0 bases at V and 5 bases at J; junction bases unmatched: 0. In germline, CDR1 is MGHRA, CDR2 YSYEKL. The CDR3 DNA reads as TGCGCCAGCAGCCAAGATAGCGGGAGGGACAATGAGCAGTTCTTC. Translating it yields CASSQDSGRDNEQFF.

The rearrangement links TRBV28 to TRBJ1-1, with 7 positions matching TRBD1. The length of the CDR3 is 16 residues. Germline CDR1 and CDR2: MDHEN and SYDVKM. With 4 bases clipped from V and 0 bases from J, the junction kept 8 bases outside the gene matches. The CDR3 loop is CASSSYRGIMNTEAFF. The CDR3 DNA is TGTGCCAGCAGTTCTTACAGGGGAATAATGAACACTGAAGCTTTCTTT.

The chain has TRBV11-2 and TRBJ2-7; 12 bases fit TRBD1. In germline, CDR1 is SGHAT, CDR2 FQNNGV. The CDR3 has 16 residues. V shed 7 bases, J shed 9 bases, and the junction held 16 bases outside the gene matches. The DNA of the CDR3 is TGTGCCAGCACCTCGGTGCGGGACAGGGGGCGGGAGGGGCAGTACTTC. Translated, it gives CASTSVRDRGREGQYF.

The count of this clone is one. This CDR3 is CASSTPGGGSGEKLFF. CDR3 DNA: TGTGCCAGCAGTACGCCGGGAGGGGGGAGTGGGGAAAAACTGTTTTTT. The genes are TRBV28 and TRBJ1-4, with D perhaps TRBD1 (6 bases). CDR1 is MDHEN, CDR2 SYDVKM, per germline. This CDR3 has 16 amino acids. V was pared by 5 bases and J by 8 bases, with 21 bases between.

This rearrangement joins TRBV5-8 to TRBJ2-7; D not certain. The CDR3 covers 14 residues. CDR1 is SGHTS and CDR2 is YDEGEE in the germline V gene. Trimming removed 1 base at V and 3 bases at J, with 11 bases between. Here the CDR3 reads CASSLLRLGYEQYF. The CDR3, as DNA: TGTGCCAGCAGCTTGTTACGCCTCGGCTACGAGCAGTACTTC.

The chain uses TRBV10-2 and TRBJ2-7; 9 positions agree with TRBD1. CDR3 length: 14 residues. With 6 bases clipped from V and 5 bases from J, the junction kept 8 bases outside the gene matches. CDR1 WSHSY and CDR2 SAAADI come from the germline V gene. The CDR3 nucleotides are TGCGCCAGCAGATCTGGGGACAGGGCCGACGAGCAGTACTTC. As protein: CASRSGDRADEQYF.

J is TRBJ1-2 and V is TRBV5-1; 8 bases line up with TRBD1. V shed 4 bases and J 4 bases; nucleotides not matched to a gene: 9. This CDR3 spans 15 amino acids. CDR1 and CDR2 from the germline V gene are SGHRS and YFSETQ. The CDR3 is CASSSGQGRSYGYTF. The CDR3 bases are TGCGCCAGCAGCAGTGGACAGGGAAGAAGCTATGGCTACACCTTC.

This clone is a singleton in its sample. The rearrangement joins TRBV6-4 to TRBJ1-2; TRBD1 matches 11 bases. CDR1 and CDR2 from the germline V gene are MRHNA and SNTAGT. The V and J ends lost 5 bases and 3 bases, in that order; junction bases with no gene match: 5. The CDR3 runs 15 residues. The CDR3: CASSSGQGVDYGYTF. The CDR3 nucleotides read TGTGCCAGCAGTTCGGGACAGGGGGTGGACTATGGCTACACCTTC.

This clone was detected once. The V gene is TRBV30, the J gene TRBJ1-5; D not certain. Germline CDR1 is GTSNPN and CDR2 is SVGIG (reference sequence). Trimming shortened V by 4 bases and J by 0 bases, and 10 bases separated the two germline ends. This CDR3 is 14 amino acids long. The CDR3 region is CAWTWTGSNQPQHF. The CDR3 nucleotides read TGTGCCTGGACCTGGACTGGTAGCAATCAGCCCCAGCATTTT. Full variable domain (rest looked up from reference TRBV30 and TRBJ1-5): SQTIHQWPATLVQPVGSPLSLECTVEGTSNPNLYWYRQAAGRGLQLLFYSVGIGQISSEVPQNLSASRPQDRQFILSSKKLLLSDSGFYLCAWTWTGSNQPQHFGDGTRLSIL.

The chain combines TRBV3-1 (or the pseudogene TRBV3-2) with TRBJ1-2; 7 bases align to TRBD1. This CDR3 is 13 amino acids long. The germline V gene encodes CDR1 LGHDT and CDR2 YNNKEL (reference sequence). V lost 4 bases and J lost 8; bases outside the gene matches: 7. CDR3 region: CASSPRGGGGYTF. Written as DNA, the CDR3 is TGTGCCAGCAGCCCCCGCGGAGGGGGCGGCTACACCTTC.

V and J are TRBV5-4 and TRBJ1-1; D is unresolved. This CDR3 has 15 residues. CDR1 and CDR2 from the germline V gene are SGHNT and YYREEE (reference sequence). V lost 3 bases and J 2 bases, leaving 14 bases between the germline ends. The CDR3 loop reads CASSSPDRLNTEAFF. The CDR3 bases are TGTGCCAGCAGCTCCCCGGACCGACTAAACACTGAAGCTTTCTTT.

The CDR3, as DNA: TGTGCCAGCACCCCCCAACTTAATTCACCCCTCCACTTT. Translation: CASTPQLNSPLHF. V and J are TRBV28 and TRBJ1-6; D unclear. CDR1 and CDR2 from the germline V gene are MDHEN and SYDVKM. This CDR3 is 13 amino acids long. Trimming cost V 7 bases and J 6 bases, with 10 bases left between them.

The chain recombines TRBV19 with TRBJ1-5, with D possibly TRBD1 on 5 matching bases. The CDR3 length is 15 residues. The V end lost 3 bases, the J end lost 4 bases, and 13 bases lay between the germline ends. Germline V CDR1 and CDR2: LNHDA, SQIVND (reference sequence). The CDR3 DNA follows: TGTGCCAGTAGTATCGAAGGGGCCAAAAATCAGCCCCAGCATTTT. Translated, it gives CASSIEGAKNQPQHF.

The genes are TRBV6-5 and TRBJ1-5; no firm D call. V lost 2 bases and J lost 4, with 9 bases in between. CDR1 MNHEY and CDR2 SVGAGI come from the germline V gene. This CDR3 is 14 amino acids long. CDR3 coding DNA: TGTGCCAGCAGTTACGGGTCAGGAAATCAGCCCCAGCATTTT. This translates into CASSYGSGNQPQHF.

The V gene is TRBV19, the J gene TRBJ2-6, with 11 nucleotides matching TRBD1. The CDR3 covers 19 residues. Germline V CDR1 and CDR2: LNHDA, SQIVND (reference sequence). J gave up 1 base and V 3 bases, and 8 bases lay outside the gene matches. CDR3 residues: CASSMVAGQGVSGANVLTF. The CDR3 DNA reads TGTGCCAGTAGTATGGTTGCGGGACAGGGGGTATCTGGGGCCAACGTCCTGACTTTC.

V and J are TRBV28 and TRBJ1-2, with D tentatively TRBD1 (5 bases). The CDR3 has 13 residues. Trimming pared 2 bases from V and 2 bases from J, leaving 6 bases between. CDR1 and CDR2 from the germline V gene are MDHEN and SYDVKM. The CDR3 reads CASSLDSNYGYTF. The CDR3 bases are TGTGCCAGCAGTTTAGACAGCAACTATGGCTACACCTTC.

The chain has TRBV10-3 and TRBJ2-7, with 10 bases that match TRBD1. The CDR3 sequence is 15 residues long. The V gene's germline CDR1 is ENHRY and CDR2 SYGVKD. V shed 9 bases, J shed 2 bases, and the junction held 10 bases outside the gene matches. CDR3 residues: CAIQSGTGVTYEQYF. The CDR3 nucleotides are TGTGCCATTCAATCCGGGACAGGGGTGACCTACGAGCAGTACTTC.

Note on this clone: The identical CDR3 is also encoded by other nucleotide sequences in the sample. The gene calls are TRBV3-1 (or the pseudogene TRBV3-2) and TRBJ1-6; 9 positions match TRBD1. The CDR3 covers 15 residues. The V segment lost 3 bases and the J segment 5 bases; nucleotides outside the gene matches: 2. The germline gives CDR1 LGHDT, CDR2 YNNKEL (reference sequence). The CDR3 DNA sequence: TGTGCCAGCAGCCAGGGGACAGGGAATAATTCACCCCTCCACTTT. Translation gives CASSQGTGNNSPLHF.

The V gene is TRBV12-3 or TRBV12-4, the J gene TRBJ2-7; TRBD2 might be the D (5 bases). V was trimmed by 6 bases and J by 3 bases, leaving 12 bases between them. The CDR3 extends over 13 amino acids. DNA of the CDR3: TGTGCCAGCAGGGCCGGGATCTACTACGAGCAGTACTTC. Amino acid sequence: CASRAGIYYEQYF.

This chain joins TRBV7-9 and TRBJ1-4; possible D gene TRBD1, 6 bases. The length of the CDR3 is 15 residues. Trimming took off 5 bases at V and 4 bases at J, with 14 bases between the two ends. Germline CDR1 is SEHNR and CDR2 is FQNEAQ (reference sequence). The CDR3 spells CASSAQTGVNEKLFF. The CDR3, as DNA: TGTGCCAGCAGCGCCCAGACAGGAGTTAATGAAAAACTGTTTTTT. The full variable domain, rest sourced from reference TRBV7-9 and TRBJ1-4, is DTGVSQNPRHKITKRGQNVTFRCDPISEHNRLYWYRQTLGQGPEFLTYFQNEAQLEKSRLLSDRFSAERPKGSFSTLEIQRTEQGDSAMYLCASSAQTGVNEKLFFGSGTQLSVL.

This chain connects TRBV29-1 to TRBJ1-1, with D perhaps TRBD1 (6 bases). This CDR3 contains 13 residues. Germline values: CDR1 SQVTM, CDR2 ANQGSEA. V lost 5 bases and J lost 4, with 14 bases in between. The CDR3 DNA is TGCAGCGTTTGGGGGGGCGAGGGCACTGAAGCTTTCTTT. It specifies CSVWGGEGTEAFF.

V gene TRBV18 combines with J gene TRBJ2-5; 13 bases are shared with TRBD2. V was pared by 3 bases and J by 2 bases, with 6 bases of the junction left unmatched. The length of the CDR3 is 17 residues. CDR1 is KGHSH, CDR2 LQKENI, per germline. In nucleotides, the CDR3 is TGTGCCAGCTCACCCCCAGGACTAGCGGGGGTACAAGAGACCCAGTACTTC. It is translated as CASSPPGLAGVQETQYF.

V usage is TRBV29-1 and J usage is TRBJ2-3; 9 positions agree with TRBD2. V lost 4 bases, J lost 5 bases, and 7 bases stayed unmatched. CDR3 length equals 14 residues. Germline CDR1 and CDR2: SQVTM and ANQGSEA. The CDR3: CSVGRREGGDTQYF. For the CDR3, the DNA is TGCAGCGTTGGTCGGCGGGAGGGGGGAGATACGCAGTATTTT.

The chain joins TRBV27 to TRBJ1-2; 12 positions agree with TRBD1. Trimming at V came to 3 bases and at J to 7 bases, leaving 18 bases not matched to a gene. There are 19 residues in the CDR3. CDR1 and CDR2 from the germline V gene are MNHEY and SMNVEV (reference sequence). This CDR3 is CASSFSSGTGGYRGLGYTF. DNA for the CDR3: TGTGCCAGCAGTTTTTCATCCGGGACAGGGGGCTATAGGGGGCTTGGCTACACCTTC.

The chain recombines TRBV29-1 with TRBJ2-7, with D maybe TRBD1 (6 bases). CDR1 and CDR2 (germline): SQVTM, ANQGSEA. V lost 4 bases to trimming and J lost 0 bases, with 13 bases between them. The CDR3 is made up of 14 amino acids. CDR3 residues: CSVVSTGSSYEQYF. The DNA of the CDR3 is TGCAGCGTTGTAAGCACAGGGAGCTCCTACGAGCAGTACTTC.

V usage is TRBV7-9 and J usage is TRBJ2-2; D may be TRBD1 (6 bases). CDR1 is SEHNR and CDR2 is FQNEAQ in the germline V gene (reference sequence). The CDR3 is 15 amino acids. V gave up 8 bases and J gave up 0 bases, with 13 bases separating them. CDR3 in DNA: TGTGCCAGCCCTAGGACAGACCCGAACACCGGGGAGCTGTTTTTT. It translates to CASPRTDPNTGELFF.

The chain has TRBV10-3 and TRBJ2-3; TRBD2 matches 7 bases. The CDR3 is 16 residues long. Unmatched junction bases numbered 11, after V lost 6 bases and J lost 2 bases. Germline loops: CDR1 ENHRY, CDR2 SYGVKD. In DNA, the CDR3 is TGTGCCATCAGGGGAGGGCGGGACGCCGACACAGATACGCAGTATTTT. It encodes CAIRGGRDADTDTQYF.

A single count supports this clone. The CDR3 sequence is CATSRHSTGALLGTEAFF. The DNA for the CDR3 is TGTGCCACCAGCAGACATAGTACAGGGGCGCTATTGGGCACTGAAGCTTTCTTT. J is TRBJ1-1 and V is TRBV15; 7 bases are a match to TRBD1. J was trimmed by 4 bases and V by 2 bases; bases with no gene match: 16. CDR3 length equals 18 residues. The germline CDR1 and CDR2 sequences are LNHNV and YYDKDF (reference sequence).